This section outlines one TCR beta chain sequence together with its context. Its antigen remains unidentified. This entry comes from a study of cytomegalovirus exposure and HLA in healthy donors. Study conclusions and caveats: Segments of the TCR beta V type were, in most cases, productive about 90% or about 30% of the time in an earlier analysis. In a later analysis, productive TCRs from donors in an Asian-associated ancestry cluster reportedly carried fewer N-insertions than the cohort mean.

While unrecorded immune exposures were likely, the donors were nominally healthy when sampled. Trimming cost V 5 bases and J 2 bases, with 3 bases left between them. The germline CDR1 and CDR2 sequences are MNHNS and SASEGT. The CDR3 runs to 11 residues. PCR employed 60 Vbeta and 13 Jbeta primers. In the original processing: Later work found around 72 million unique TCR beta chains, with roughly 11 million shared. Clones were read by immunoSEQ multiplex PCR, and TCRdb kept only the in-frame ones, dropping some. The V and J calls and clone size are taken from that table; D and trimming were inferred from the DNA. The table records fewer than 90,000 clones, 70% to 90% of them present only once.

The chain combines TRBV6-1 with TRBJ2-5; D remains unclear. Sequencing input: PBMCs. This TCR derives from a human donor in good health. CDR3: CASSIQETQYF. The CDR3 nucleotides are TGTGCCAGCAGTATACAAGAGACCCAGTACTTC.